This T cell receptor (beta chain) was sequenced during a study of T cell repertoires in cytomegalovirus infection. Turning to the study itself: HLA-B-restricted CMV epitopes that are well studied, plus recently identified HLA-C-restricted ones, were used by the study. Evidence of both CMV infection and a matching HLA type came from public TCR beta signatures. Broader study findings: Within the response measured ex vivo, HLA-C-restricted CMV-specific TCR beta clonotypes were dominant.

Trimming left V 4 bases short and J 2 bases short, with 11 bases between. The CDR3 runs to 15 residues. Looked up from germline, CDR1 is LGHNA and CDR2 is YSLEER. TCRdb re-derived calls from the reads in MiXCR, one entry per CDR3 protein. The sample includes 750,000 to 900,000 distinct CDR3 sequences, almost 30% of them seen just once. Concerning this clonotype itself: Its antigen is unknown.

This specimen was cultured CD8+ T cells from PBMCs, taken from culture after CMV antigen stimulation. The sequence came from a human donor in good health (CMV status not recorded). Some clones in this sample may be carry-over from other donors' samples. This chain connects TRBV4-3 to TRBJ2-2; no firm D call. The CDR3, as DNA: TGCGCCAGCAGCCCCTCCTCAGCTAACACCGGGGAGCTGTTTTTT. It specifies CASSPSSANTGELFF.